Presented here are 19 T cell receptor beta chains from one specimen sequenced in a study of T cells in localized non-small cell lung cancer (dated by TCRdb to the early 2020s). The library was generated by the immunoSEQ multiplex PCR assay. In its TCRdb copy, this immuneACCESS table keeps in-frame sequences only and misses some clones. Where compared with another copy, unresolved V genes explain less than half of these, and the others have no known cause. The sample table records about 5,900 clones; roughly a quarter of these occur just once. Together, the top ten hold over 7.5% of the sample. Source: lung tumor tissue, taken before any cancer treatment. These receptors came from a female donor over 55 with stage I lung adenocarcinoma.

The gene calls are TRBV28 and TRBJ1-2; D is unclear. This CDR3 has 12 residues. V lost 7 bases to trimming and J lost 0 bases, with 6 bases between them. Germline V gives CDR1 MDHEN, CDR2 SYDVKM. CDR3 residues: CASTATNYGYTF. In DNA, the CDR3 is TGTGCCAGCACGGCTACTAACTATGGCTACACCTTC.

This clone is judged medium-sized. CDR3 nucleotide sequence: TGTGCCAGCAGTTACTTTCCTCCGGGACAGATCACCGGGGAGCTGTTTTTT. This sequence encodes CASSYFPPGQITGELFF. The V gene is TRBV6-8, the J gene TRBJ2-2, with 7 bases fitting TRBD1. This CDR3 is 17 amino acids long. Germline V gene lookup returns CDR1 MNHGY and CDR2 SAAAGT. With V trimmed by 1 base and J by 4 bases, 9 bases remained unmatched.

The chain uses TRBV11-3 and TRBJ2-1; 7 nucleotides align to TRBD1. The CDR3 has 14 residues. Trimming cost V 8 bases and J 5 bases; bases outside gene matches: 9. The V gene's germline CDR1 is SGHNT and CDR2 YENEEA. The CDR3 sequence: CASWTGASNNEQFF. DNA for the CDR3: TGTGCCAGCTGGACAGGTGCTTCCAACAATGAGCAGTTCTTC.

This clone was seen a few times. This chain connects TRBV4-1 to TRBJ2-6, with D unresolved. Trimming removed 4 bases from V and 0 bases from J, with 10 bases in between. The CDR3 length is 16 residues. From germline, CDR1 is MGHRA and CDR2 YSYEKL. In DNA, the CDR3 is TGCGCCAGCAGCCCAAACCCGACCTCTGGGGCCAACGTCCTGACTTTC. This codes for CASSPNPTSGANVLTF.

The genes are TRBV11-3 and TRBJ2-7; possible D gene TRBD1, 6 bases. Germline V gene data show CDR1 as SGHNT and CDR2 as YENEEA. Deletions cut 5 bases from V and 2 bases from J, with 13 bases between. The CDR3 has 14 amino acids. As DNA, the CDR3 is TGTGCCAGCAGCCAGACAGGTTTTCCCTACGAGCAGTACTTC. Translation gives CASSQTGFPYEQYF. The full variable domain, rest sourced from reference TRBV11-3 and TRBJ2-7, is EAGVVQSPRYKIIEKKQPVAFWCNPISGHNTLYWYLQNLGQGPELLIRYENEEAVDDSQLPKDRFSAERLKGVDSTLKIQPAELGDSAVYLCASSQTGFPYEQYFGPGTRLTVT.

This clone was seen a handful of times. V gene TRBV6-8 combines with J gene TRBJ2-1; tentatively, D is TRBD1 (5 bases). V lost 10 bases, J lost 7 bases, and 14 bases lay in between. The CDR3 totals 12 residues. Per the germline V gene, CDR1 is MNHGY and CDR2 is SAAAGT. Here the CDR3 DNA reads TGTGCCACGGACATGGGCCTGAATGAGCAGTTCTTC. This encodes CATDMGLNEQFF.

The chain uses TRBV19 and TRBJ1-5; D ambiguous. The CDR3 is made up of 16 amino acids. In germline, CDR1 is LNHDA, CDR2 SQIVND (reference sequence). The germline V and J ends were trimmed by 5 bases and 0 bases, with 14 bases remaining between them. The CDR3: CASSPRTDYSNQPQHF. The CDR3 bases are TGTGCCAGTAGTCCCAGGACTGACTATAGCAATCAGCCCCAGCATTTT.

The chain links TRBV9 to TRBJ1-3; unclear D gene. Germline loops: CDR1 SGDLS, CDR2 YYNGEE. CDR3 size: 14 residues. Trimming removed 0 bases from V and 2 bases from J, with 6 bases in between. This chain's CDR3 is CASSVAGAGNTIYF. DNA for the CDR3: TGTGCCAGCAGCGTAGCAGGAGCTGGAAACACCATATATTTT.

The V and J genes are TRBV6-8 and TRBJ2-1; 9 bases map to TRBD1. V was clipped by 6 bases and J by 2 bases; unmatched bases: 5. Germline V gives CDR1 MNHGY, CDR2 SAAAGT. The CDR3 runs 15 residues. The CDR3, as DNA: TGTGCCAGCAGGCCGGGACAGGGAGCCTACAATGAGCAGTTCTTC. Protein: CASRPGQGAYNEQFF.

V gene TRBV6-8 combines with J gene TRBJ1-5, with 9 bases fitting TRBD1. CDR3 length: 13 residues. V lost 8 bases and J lost 6; bases outside the gene matches: 5. From germline, CDR1 is MNHGY and CDR2 SAAAGT. DNA of the CDR3: TGTGCCAGCGGACAGGGGAGGTCTCAGCCCCAGCATTTT. Protein product: CASGQGRSQPQHF.

The V call is TRBV30, the J call TRBJ2-5; D gene uncertain. There are 12 residues in the CDR3. CDR1 and CDR2 from the germline V gene are GTSNPN and SVGIG (reference sequence). Trimming pared 1 base from V and 4 bases from J, leaving 7 bases between. CDR3 nucleotides: TGTGCCTGGAGTGAGGCGCGAGAGACCCAGTACTTC. Translating gives CAWSEARETQYF.

By sample share, this clone is large (0.1 to 1%). The chain is built from TRBV11-3 and TRBJ1-1, with 7 positions matching TRBD1. V shed 0 bases, J shed 3 bases, and the junction held 7 bases outside the gene matches. This CDR3 has 16 residues. The germline V gene has CDR1 SGHNT and CDR2 YENEEA. The CDR3 DNA follows: TGTGCCAGCAGCTTAGAAACAGGGGTTGGGGACACTGAAGCTTTCTTT. The encoded protein is CASSLETGVGDTEAFF.

The chain couples TRBV11-3 to TRBJ2-7, with D perhaps matching TRBD2 (5 bases). The germline V gene has CDR1 SGHNT and CDR2 YENEEA. The CDR3 contains 14 residues. The V end lost 1 base, the J end lost 2 bases, and 9 bases lay between the germline ends. Here the CDR3 reads CASSLGGPAYEQYF. DNA for the CDR3: TGTGCCAGCAGCTTAGGCGGGCCCGCCTACGAGCAGTACTTC.

The chain couples TRBV29-1 to TRBJ1-2, with D unresolved. From germline, CDR1 is SQVTM and CDR2 ANQGSEA. The CDR3 is 14 residues long. Trimming removed 4 bases from V and 0 bases from J, with 12 bases in between. The CDR3 nucleotides are TGCAGCGTTGGAACCAGTGGGGCTAACTATGGCTACACCTTC. Translating gives CSVGTSGANYGYTF.

The V gene is TRBV19, the J gene TRBJ2-7, with D perhaps matching TRBD2 (6 bases). CDR1 and CDR2 from the germline V gene are LNHDA and SQIVND (reference sequence). V was cut by 3 bases and J by 2 bases, with 17 bases left in between. The CDR3 spans 16 residues. The chain's CDR3 is CASSIPTSSGPYEQYF. The CDR3 DNA follows: TGTGCCAGTAGTATTCCAACAAGTAGCGGACCCTACGAGCAGTACTTC.

The chain carries TRBV6-8 and TRBJ2-4; D may correspond to TRBD1 or TRBD2 (5 bases each). Germline loops: CDR1 MNHGY, CDR2 SAAAGT. The CDR3 extends over 15 amino acids. The V gene lost 2 bases and the J gene lost 2 bases, with 10 bases spanning the gap. The CDR3 sequence: CASSYVWGPKNIQYF. The CDR3 nucleotides are TGTGCCAGCAGTTACGTTTGGGGACCCAAAAACATTCAGTACTTC.

This rearrangement joins TRBV11-3 to TRBJ1-1; unclear D gene. This CDR3 has 14 residues. V lost 5 bases, J lost 5 bases, and 15 bases lay in between. Per the germline V gene, CDR1 is SGHNT and CDR2 is YENEEA. CDR3 residues: CASSPGRERTEAFF. As DNA, the CDR3 is TGTGCCAGCAGCCCGGGGAGGGAACGTACTGAAGCTTTCTTT. Complete variable domain (other parts from reference TRBV11-3 and TRBJ1-1): EAGVVQSPRYKIIEKKQPVAFWCNPISGHNTLYWYLQNLGQGPELLIRYENEEAVDDSQLPKDRFSAERLKGVDSTLKIQPAELGDSAVYLCASSPGRERTEAFFGQGTRLTVV.

This clone was picked up a small number of times. The chain joins TRBV11-3 to TRBJ2-7; 7 bases agree with TRBD1. V shed 4 bases, J shed 1 base, and the junction held 4 bases outside the gene matches. The CDR3 contains 14 residues. CDR1 and CDR2 (germline): SGHNT, YENEEA. This CDR3 is CASSSTGESYEQYF. CDR3 coding DNA: TGTGCCAGCAGCTCTACAGGGGAATCCTACGAGCAGTACTTC.

The chain recombines TRBV30 with TRBJ2-3; 8 bases map to TRBD2. Trimming removed 0 bases from V and 6 bases from J; junction bases left unmatched: 17. This CDR3 is built from 18 residues. Germline V gives CDR1 GTSNPN, CDR2 SVGIG (reference sequence). CDR3 sequence reads: CAWSVRRGSGIWGDTQYF. The CDR3 nucleotides read TGTGCCTGGAGTGTACGTCGGGGTAGCGGGATATGGGGGGATACGCAGTATTTT.